This T cell receptor (beta chain) was retrieved from a study of radiotherapy plus CTLA-4 blockade in lung cancer. Whole-study context: Of the patients, about 19% showed objective responses and around 29% attained disease control.

Study-level findings and limits: Early blood T cell clone dynamics, with interferon-beta, were reported to best predict response.

Profiled with immunoSEQ multiplex PCR; TCRdb holds only in-frame clones, not every one. Counted here are about 60,000 clones, 70% to 80% occurring once; the ten biggest clones make up roughly 4%. Concerning this clone itself: Its antigen is unidentified.

Losses at the gene ends were 1 base for V and 0 bases for J; bases not matched to a gene: 6. The CDR3 is made up of 17 amino acids. The V gene's germline CDR1 is SGHTA and CDR2 FQGNSA. Alongside CTLA-4 blockade with ipilimumab, patients with chemo-refractory metastatic non-small-cell lung cancer received focal radiation. This TCR derives from a human donor with non-small cell lung cancer who had a partial response to radiotherapy plus ipilimumab. Sequenced material: peripheral blood, taken from a patient treated with radiotherapy plus ipilimumab. The genes are TRBV7-2 and TRBJ2-1; 7 bases align to TRBD1. The DNA for the CDR3 is TGTGCCAGCAGCTTAGTATCAGGGGGTAGCTCCTACAATGAGCAGTTCTTC. This codes for CASSLVSGGSSYNEQFF.